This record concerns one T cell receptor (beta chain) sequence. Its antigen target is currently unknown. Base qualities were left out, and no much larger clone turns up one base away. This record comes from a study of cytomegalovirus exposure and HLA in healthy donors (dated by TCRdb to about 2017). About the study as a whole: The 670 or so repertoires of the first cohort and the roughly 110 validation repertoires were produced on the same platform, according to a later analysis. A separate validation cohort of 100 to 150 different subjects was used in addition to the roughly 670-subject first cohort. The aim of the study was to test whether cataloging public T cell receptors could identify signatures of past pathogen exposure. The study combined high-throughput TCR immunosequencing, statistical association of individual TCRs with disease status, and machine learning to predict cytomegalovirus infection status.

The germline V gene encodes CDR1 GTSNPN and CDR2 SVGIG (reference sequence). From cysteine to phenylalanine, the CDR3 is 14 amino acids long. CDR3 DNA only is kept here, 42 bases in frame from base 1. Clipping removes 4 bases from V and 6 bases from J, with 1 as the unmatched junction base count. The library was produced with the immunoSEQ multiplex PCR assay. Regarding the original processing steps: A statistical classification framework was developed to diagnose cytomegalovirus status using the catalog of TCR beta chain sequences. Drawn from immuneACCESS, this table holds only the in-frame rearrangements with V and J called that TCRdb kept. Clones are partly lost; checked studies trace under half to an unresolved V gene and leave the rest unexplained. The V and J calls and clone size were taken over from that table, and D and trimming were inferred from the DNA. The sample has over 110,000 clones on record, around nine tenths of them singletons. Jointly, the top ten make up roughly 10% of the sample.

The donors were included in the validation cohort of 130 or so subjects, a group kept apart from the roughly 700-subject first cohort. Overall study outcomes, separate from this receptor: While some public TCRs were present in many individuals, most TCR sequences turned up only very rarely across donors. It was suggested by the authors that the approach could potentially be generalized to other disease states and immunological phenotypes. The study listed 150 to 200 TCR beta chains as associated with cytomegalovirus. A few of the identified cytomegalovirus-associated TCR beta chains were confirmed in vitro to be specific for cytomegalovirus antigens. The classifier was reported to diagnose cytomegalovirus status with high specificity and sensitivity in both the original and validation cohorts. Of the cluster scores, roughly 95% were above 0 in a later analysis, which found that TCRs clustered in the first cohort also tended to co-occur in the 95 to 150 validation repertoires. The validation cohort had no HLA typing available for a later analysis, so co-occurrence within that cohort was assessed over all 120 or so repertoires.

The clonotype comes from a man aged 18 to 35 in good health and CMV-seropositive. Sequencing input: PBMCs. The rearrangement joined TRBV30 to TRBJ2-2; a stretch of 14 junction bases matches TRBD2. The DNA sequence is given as TGTGCCTGGACGGGACTAGCGGGAGCCGGGGAGCTGTTTTTT. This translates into CAWTGLAGAGELFF.